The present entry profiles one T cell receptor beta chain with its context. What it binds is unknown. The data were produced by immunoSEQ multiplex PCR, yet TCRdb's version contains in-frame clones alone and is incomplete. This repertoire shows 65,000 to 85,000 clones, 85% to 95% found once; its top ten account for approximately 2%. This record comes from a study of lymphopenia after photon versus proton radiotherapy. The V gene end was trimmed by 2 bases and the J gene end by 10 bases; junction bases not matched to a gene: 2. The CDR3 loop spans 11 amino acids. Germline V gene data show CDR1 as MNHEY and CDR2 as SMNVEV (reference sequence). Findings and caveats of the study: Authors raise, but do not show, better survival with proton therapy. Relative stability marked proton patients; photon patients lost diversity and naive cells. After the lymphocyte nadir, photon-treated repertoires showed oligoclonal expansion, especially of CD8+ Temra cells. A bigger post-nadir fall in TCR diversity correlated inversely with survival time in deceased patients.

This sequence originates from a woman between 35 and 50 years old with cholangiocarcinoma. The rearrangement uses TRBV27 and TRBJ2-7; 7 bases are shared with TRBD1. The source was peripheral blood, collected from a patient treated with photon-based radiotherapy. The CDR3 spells CASSLRGRQYF. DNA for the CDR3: TGTGCCAGCAGTTTAAGGGGGCGACAGTACTTC.